The 9 T cell receptor beta chains below come from one sample, sequenced in a study of Tregs in tolerant kidney transplant recipients. Related graft donors supplied nonmyeloablative bone marrow transplants, and mixed chimerism was transient. Here immunoSEQ multiplex PCR was the method, and the copy in TCRdb shows in-frame clones only, minus some. Seen here are 20,000 to 25,000 clones, roughly 80% observed once, and the top ten hold more than 20%. The sequencing here drew on CD8+ T cells from blood (PBMCs), taken 6 months after the transplant. Receptor source: a human patient who received a combined kidney and bone marrow transplant. The graft donor may account for some of the T cells.

J is TRBJ2-7 and V is TRBV19; a weak D match, TRBD2 (6 bases). This CDR3 is 15 amino acids long. V lost 0 bases to trimming and J lost 0 bases, with 9 bases between them. CDR1 and CDR2 from the germline V gene are LNHDA and SQIVND (reference sequence). The CDR3 spells CASSIEPGDSYEQYF. For the CDR3, the DNA is TGTGCCAGTAGTATAGAGCCGGGAGACTCCTACGAGCAGTACTTC. Based on the CDR3 plus reference TRBV19 and TRBJ2-7, the full variable domain is DGGITQSPKYLFRKEGQNVTLSCEQNLNHDAMYWYRQDPGQGLRLIYYSQIVNDFQKGDIAEGYSVSREKKESFPLTVTSAQKNPTAFYLCASSIEPGDSYEQYFGPGTRLTVT.

The chain is built from TRBV9 and TRBJ2-2; D is undetermined. The CDR3 contains 16 residues. Germline assignment: CDR1 SGDLS and CDR2 YYNGEE. V was clipped by 0 bases and J by 0 bases, with 9 bases between them. The CDR3 spells CASSVVGLANTGELFF. CDR3 DNA: TGTGCCAGCAGCGTAGTCGGTCTCGCGAACACCGGGGAGCTGTTTTTT.

This chain connects TRBV4-3 to TRBJ1-2, with 8 bases matching TRBD1. Germline lookup yields CDR1 LGHNA and CDR2 YSLEER. V was clipped by 1 base and J by 7 bases; unmatched bases: 8. The CDR3 loop spans 15 amino acids. The CDR3 loop is CASSQAPGGVGGYTF. DNA for the CDR3: TGCGCCAGCAGCCAAGCACCAGGGGGCGTTGGTGGCTACACCTTC.

This chain uses TRBV9 with TRBJ1-2; D may be TRBD1 (6 bases). The CDR3 has 15 residues. Germline V lookup: CDR1 SGDLS, CDR2 YYNGEE. Trimming took off 3 bases at V and 6 bases at J, with 18 bases between the two ends. CDR3 amino acids: CASSERQDGDDGYTF. CDR3 nucleotides: TGTGCCAGCAGCGAACGACAGGACGGTGATGATGGCTACACCTTC.

Only a few counts were recorded for this clone. J is TRBJ2-1 and V is TRBV13; no clear D gene. This CDR3 is built from 13 residues. The germline V gene encodes CDR1 PRHDT and CDR2 FYEKMQ (reference sequence). The V end lost 5 bases, the J end lost 8 bases, and 13 bases lay between the germline ends. DNA of the CDR3: TGTGCCAGCAGCCCCCGTTTTCGGGATGAGCAGTTCTTC. It is translated as CASSPRFRDEQFF.

The CDR3 loop is CASSLTTTSFYEQYF. The CDR3, as DNA: TGTGCCAGCAGCCTGACCACTACGTCCTTCTACGAGCAGTACTTC. The chain is built from TRBV5-6 and TRBJ2-7, with unresolved D. Trimming took off 4 bases at V and 3 bases at J, with 17 bases between the two ends. The CDR3 contains 15 residues. Germline assignment: CDR1 SGHDT and CDR2 YYEEEE.

This clone has at least ten counts. The chain recombines TRBV21-1 with TRBJ1-4; the D segment call TRBD1 is taken from the table without a DNA check. TRBV21-1 is given as a pseudogene. CDR3 size: 12 residues. The CDR3 spells CASRQGEEKLFF. In nucleotides, the CDR3 is TGTGCCAGCCGACAGGGTGAAGAAAAACTGTTTTTT.

The chain couples TRBV9 to TRBJ1-2; D perhaps matches TRBD1 (6 bases). The CDR3 consists of 15 residues. V gave up 0 bases and J gave up 8 bases, with 17 bases separating them. Germline CDR1 reads SGDLS; CDR2 reads YYNGEE. The CDR3 DNA sequence: TGTGCCAGCAGCGTAGGGGGACTAGGGGGTTCCGGCTACACCTTC. Protein product: CASSVGGLGGSGYTF.

The rearrangement uses TRBV29-1 and TRBJ2-1; D is undetermined. Germline CDR1 reads SQVTM; CDR2 reads ANQGSEA. This CDR3 region has 11 residues. Trimming pared 5 bases from V and 5 bases from J, leaving 7 bases between. Here the CDR3 reads CSVPSHNEQFF. For the CDR3, the DNA is TGCAGCGTTCCGTCCCACAATGAGCAGTTCTTC.